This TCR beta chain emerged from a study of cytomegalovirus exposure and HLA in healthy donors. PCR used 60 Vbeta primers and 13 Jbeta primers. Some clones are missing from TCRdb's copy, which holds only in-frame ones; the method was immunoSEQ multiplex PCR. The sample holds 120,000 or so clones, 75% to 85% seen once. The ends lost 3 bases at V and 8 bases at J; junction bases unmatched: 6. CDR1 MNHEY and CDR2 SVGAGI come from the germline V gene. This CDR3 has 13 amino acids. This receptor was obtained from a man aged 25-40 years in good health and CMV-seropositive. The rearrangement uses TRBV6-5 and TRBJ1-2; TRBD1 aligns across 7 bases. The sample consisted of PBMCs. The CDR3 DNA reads TGTGCCAGCAGTTATGACAGGGTGGGAGGCTACACCTTC. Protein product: CASSYDRVGGYTF.